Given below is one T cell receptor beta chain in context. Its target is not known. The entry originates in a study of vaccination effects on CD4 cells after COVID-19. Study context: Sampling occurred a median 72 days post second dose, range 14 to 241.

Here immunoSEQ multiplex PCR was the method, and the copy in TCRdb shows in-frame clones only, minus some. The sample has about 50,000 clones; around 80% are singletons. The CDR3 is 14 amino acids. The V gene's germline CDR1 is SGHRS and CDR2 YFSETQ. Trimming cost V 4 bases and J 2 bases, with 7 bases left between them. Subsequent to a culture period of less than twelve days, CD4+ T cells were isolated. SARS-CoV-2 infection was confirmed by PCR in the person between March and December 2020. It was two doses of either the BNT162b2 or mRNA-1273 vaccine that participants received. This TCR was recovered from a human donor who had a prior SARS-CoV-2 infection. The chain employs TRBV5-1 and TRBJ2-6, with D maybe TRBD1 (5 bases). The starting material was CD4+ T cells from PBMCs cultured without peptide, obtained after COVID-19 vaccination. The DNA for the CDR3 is TGCGCCAGCAGCCCACAGGCTGGGGCCAACGTCCTGACTTTC. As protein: CASSPQAGANVLTF.